This T cell receptor beta chain was sequenced in a study of radiation and T cells in renal cell carcinoma (TCRdb year 2020). A note on the overall study: Samples were obtained from a clinical trial, in which 15 Gy stereotactic body radiation therapy was delivered to primary renal cell carcinomas and nephrectomy was performed 4 weeks later. In total, roughly 52 samples, comprising around 26 tumors and some 27 peripheral blood samples, were subjected to TCR beta sequencing. Across all 50 or so samples, 3.5 million to 4.5 million unique CDR3 nucleotide sequences encoding about 2.4 million unique CDR3 amino acid sequences were identified. The investigation overall reported the following: An increase in top tumor clonotypes in blood was observed from baseline to 2 weeks post-radiation, followed by contraction by 4 weeks, which was taken to suggest transient expansion of tumor-resident clones. The single-armed trial design could not address effects of radiation dose or scheduling on the TCR repertoire. Blood repertoire dynamics were not followed beyond 4 weeks after treatment. Because pretreatment tumor biopsies were not available, the baseline intratumoral presence of clonotypes could not be determined.

Spanning cysteine to phenylalanine, the CDR3 consists of 13 amino acids. The read is trimmed to its CDR3 DNA, 39 bases read in frame from base 1. From the germline V gene, CDR1 is MNHEY and CDR2 is SVGAGI. V drops 6 bases and J drops 2 bases, leaving 8 bases in between. Following the manufacturer's recommendations, the immunoSEQ kit was used to generate TCR beta libraries from genomic DNA. To prepare the libraries, a first multiplex PCR with proprietary primers was run, followed by a second PCR that added unique barcodes, and a bead cleanup was done after each round. A positive control reaction and a negative control reaction, both provided in the kit, were run with every batch of samples. The final libraries underwent checking on an Agilent 4200 TapeStation D1000 ScreenTape, volumetric pooling, and quantification by qPCR. Sequencing ran on an Illumina NextSeq500 with a MidOutput 150-cycle cartridge, using 156 Read1 and 15 Index1 cycles with kit custom primers. The pooled library was loaded at around 1.1 pM with an approximately 21% PhiX control spike-in. In the original analysis: Vendor-processed data were analyzed in R, and a clonotype was defined as all T cells sharing the same CDR3 nucleotide sequence. For clone abundance analyses, frequencies were normalized to the 10,000 most abundant clones in each sample. Public T cell clones, averaging fewer than five per sample, were removed before analysis. Tumor-enriched and baseline blood-enriched clonotypes were defined by at least a 32-fold difference in abundance between compartments. A beta-binomial differential abundance model was used to identify clonotypes that were expanded or contracted between blood time points. Tumor-blood repertoire similarity was measured with the Baroni-Urbani and Buser coefficient, and groups were compared using two-tailed Wilcoxon tests in R. TCRdb obtained this table from immuneACCESS and retained in-frame rearrangements with V and J assigned. These tables miss some clones; where compared with another copy, unresolved V genes account for less than half of the shortfall, and the remainder is unexplained. D and trimming were read from the DNA, whereas the V and J calls and clone size are those reported in that table. This sample comprises 100,000 to 150,000 clones, roughly 80% of them detected only once. Of the sample, approximately 3% is held by the ten largest clones.

A remark on this clone: Its antigen is currently not known. No qualities accompany the bases; no much larger clone lies one base away.

The sample's time point, from its label and the paper: baseline pretreatment blood. The intended sense of this specimen's treatment or condition label: 15 Gy SBRT to primary tumor, nephrectomy 4 weeks later. Serial peripheral blood from radiation-treated patients was sampled at baseline, 2 weeks and 4 weeks after SBRT to track tumor-enriched clonotypes. Every patient had renal cell carcinoma of clear cell pathology. Genomic DNA for TCR sequencing was prepared using the QIAamp DNA Blood Mini Kit (Qiagen). The analyses included only samples that passed all quality control checks. The receptor comes from a woman aged 55-69 years with renal cell carcinoma. The chain employs TRBV6-5 and TRBJ1-5; no D gene call is confident. The material sequenced was blood, taken from a patient whose treatment included radiotherapy and nephrectomy. The DNA is TGTGCCAGCAGGGGCGGGGGCAATCAGCCCCAGCATTTT. This codes for CASRGGGNQPQHF.